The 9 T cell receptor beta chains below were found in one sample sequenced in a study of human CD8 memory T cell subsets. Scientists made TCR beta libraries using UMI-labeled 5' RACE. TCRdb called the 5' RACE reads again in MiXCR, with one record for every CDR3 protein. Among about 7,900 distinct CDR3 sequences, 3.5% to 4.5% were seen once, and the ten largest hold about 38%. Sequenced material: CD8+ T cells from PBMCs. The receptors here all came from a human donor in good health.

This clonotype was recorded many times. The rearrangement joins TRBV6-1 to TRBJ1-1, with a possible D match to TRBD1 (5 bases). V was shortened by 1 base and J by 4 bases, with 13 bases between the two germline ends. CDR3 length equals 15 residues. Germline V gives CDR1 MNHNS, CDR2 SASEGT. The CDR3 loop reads CASSEGGGLITEAFF. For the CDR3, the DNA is TGTGCCAGCAGTGAAGGGGGCGGCTTAATCACTGAAGCTTTCTTT.

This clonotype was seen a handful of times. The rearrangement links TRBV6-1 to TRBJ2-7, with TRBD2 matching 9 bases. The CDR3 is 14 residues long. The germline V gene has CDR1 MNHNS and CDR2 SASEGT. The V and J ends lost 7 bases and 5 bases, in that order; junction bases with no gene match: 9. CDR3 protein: CASTIGREGDEQYF. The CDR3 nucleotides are TGTGCCAGCACCATCGGGCGGGAGGGGGACGAGCAGTACTTC.

CDR3 sequence reads: CASSLGQGAGEQYF. CDR3 coding DNA: TGTGCCAGCAGTTTAGGTCAGGGGGCAGGCGAGCAGTACTTC. The rearrangement uses TRBV12-3 or TRBV12-4 and TRBJ2-7; 8 nucleotides agree with TRBD1. The CDR3 spans 14 residues. The V and J ends lost 1 base and 6 bases, in that order; junction bases with no gene match: 5.

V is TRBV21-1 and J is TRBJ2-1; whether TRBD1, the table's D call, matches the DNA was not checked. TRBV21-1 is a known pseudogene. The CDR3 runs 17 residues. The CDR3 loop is CASSKVWGTSSYNEQFF. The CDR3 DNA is TGTGCCAGCAGCAAAGTGTGGGGCACAAGCTCCTACAATGAGCAGTTCTTC.

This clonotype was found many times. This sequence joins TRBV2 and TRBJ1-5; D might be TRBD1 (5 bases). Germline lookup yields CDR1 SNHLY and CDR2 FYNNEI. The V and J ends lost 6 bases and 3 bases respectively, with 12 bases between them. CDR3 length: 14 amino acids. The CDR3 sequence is CASRGDGNNQPQHF. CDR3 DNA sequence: TGTGCCAGCAGGGGGGACGGAAACAATCAGCCCCAGCATTTT. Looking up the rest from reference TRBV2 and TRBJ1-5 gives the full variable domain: EPEVTQTPSHQVTQMGQEVILRCVPISNHLYFYWYRQILGQKVEFLVSFYNNEISEKSEIFDDQFSVERPDGSNFTLKIRSTKLEDSAMYFCASRGDGNNQPQHFGDGTRLSIL.

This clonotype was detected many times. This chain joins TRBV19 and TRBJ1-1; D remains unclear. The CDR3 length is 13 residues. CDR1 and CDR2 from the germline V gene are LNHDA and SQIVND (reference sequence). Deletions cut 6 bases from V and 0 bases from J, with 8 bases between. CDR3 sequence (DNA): TGTGCCAGTAGAGTGACTATGAACACTGAAGCTTTCTTT. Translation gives CASRVTMNTEAFF.

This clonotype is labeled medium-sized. This CDR3 reads CSCRGSGSSQGETQYF. Written as DNA, the CDR3 is TGCAGTTGCCGTGGGAGCGGGAGCTCCCAGGGAGAGACCCAGTACTTC. The chain combines TRBV20-1 with TRBJ2-5; 8 bases line up with TRBD2. After removal of 8 bases from V and 4 bases from J, the junction contained 18 bases not matched to a gene. Germline-derived CDR1 and CDR2 are DFQATT and SNEGSKA (reference sequence). This CDR3 contains 16 residues.

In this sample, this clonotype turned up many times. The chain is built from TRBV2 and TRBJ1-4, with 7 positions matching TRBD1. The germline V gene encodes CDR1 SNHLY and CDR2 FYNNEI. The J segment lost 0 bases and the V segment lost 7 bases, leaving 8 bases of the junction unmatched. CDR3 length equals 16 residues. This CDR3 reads CASTRDSLATNEKLFF. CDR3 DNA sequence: TGTGCCAGCACCCGGGACAGTCTTGCAACTAATGAAAAACTGTTTTTT. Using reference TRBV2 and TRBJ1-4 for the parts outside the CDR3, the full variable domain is EPEVTQTPSHQVTQMGQEVILRCVPISNHLYFYWYRQILGQKVEFLVSFYNNEISEKSEIFDDQFSVERPDGSNFTLKIRSTKLEDSAMYFCASTRDSLATNEKLFFGSGTQLSVL.

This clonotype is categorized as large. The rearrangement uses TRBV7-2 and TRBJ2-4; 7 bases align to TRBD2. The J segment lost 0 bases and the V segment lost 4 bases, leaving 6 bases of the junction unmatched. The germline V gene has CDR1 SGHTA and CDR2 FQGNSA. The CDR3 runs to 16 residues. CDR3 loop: CASSSSGSVAKNIQYF. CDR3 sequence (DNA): TGTGCCAGCAGCTCTAGCGGATCCGTAGCCAAAAACATTCAGTACTTC.